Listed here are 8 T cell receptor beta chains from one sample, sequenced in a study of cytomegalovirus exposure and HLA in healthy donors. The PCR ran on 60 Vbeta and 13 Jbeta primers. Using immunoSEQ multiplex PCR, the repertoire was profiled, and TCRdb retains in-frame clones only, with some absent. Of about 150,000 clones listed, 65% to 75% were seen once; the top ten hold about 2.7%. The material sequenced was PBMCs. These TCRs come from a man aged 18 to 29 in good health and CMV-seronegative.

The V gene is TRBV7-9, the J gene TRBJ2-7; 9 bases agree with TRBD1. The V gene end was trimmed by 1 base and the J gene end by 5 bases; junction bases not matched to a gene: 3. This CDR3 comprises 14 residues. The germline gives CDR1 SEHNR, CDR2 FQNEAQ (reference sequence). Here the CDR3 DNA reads TGTGCCAGCAGCTTAGACAGGGGGCTAAACGAGCAGTACTTC. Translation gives CASSLDRGLNEQYF.

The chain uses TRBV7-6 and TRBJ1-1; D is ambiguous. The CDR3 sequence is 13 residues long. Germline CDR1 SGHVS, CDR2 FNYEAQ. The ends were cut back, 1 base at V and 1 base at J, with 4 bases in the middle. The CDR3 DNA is TGTGCCAGCAGCTTAGAACAGAACACTGAAGCTTTCTTT. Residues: CASSLEQNTEAFF.

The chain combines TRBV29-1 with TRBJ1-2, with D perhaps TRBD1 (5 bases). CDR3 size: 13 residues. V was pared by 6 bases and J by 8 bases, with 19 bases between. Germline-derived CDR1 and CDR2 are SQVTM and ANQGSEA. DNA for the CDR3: TGCAGCGTGCTCCAACCGGGACTAAAGGGCTACACCTTC. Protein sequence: CSVLQPGLKGYTF.

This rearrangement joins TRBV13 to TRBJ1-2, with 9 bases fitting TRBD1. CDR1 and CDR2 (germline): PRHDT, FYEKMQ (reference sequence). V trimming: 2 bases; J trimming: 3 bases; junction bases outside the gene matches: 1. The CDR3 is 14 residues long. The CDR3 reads CASSLRDRDYGYTF. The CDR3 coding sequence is TGTGCCAGCAGCTTAAGGGACAGGGACTATGGCTACACCTTC.

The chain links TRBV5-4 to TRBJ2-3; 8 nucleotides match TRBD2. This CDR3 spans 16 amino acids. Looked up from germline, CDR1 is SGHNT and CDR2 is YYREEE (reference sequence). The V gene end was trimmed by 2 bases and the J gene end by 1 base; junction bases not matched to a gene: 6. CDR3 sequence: CASSFQRGRGTDTQYF. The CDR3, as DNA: TGTGCCAGCAGCTTCCAGCGGGGGCGGGGCACAGATACGCAGTATTTT.

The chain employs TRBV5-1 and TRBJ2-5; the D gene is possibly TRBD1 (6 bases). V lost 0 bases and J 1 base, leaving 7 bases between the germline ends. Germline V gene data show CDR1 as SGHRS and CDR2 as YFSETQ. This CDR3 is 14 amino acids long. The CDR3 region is CASSLAGVQETQYF. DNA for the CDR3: TGCGCCAGCAGCTTGGCAGGGGTCCAAGAGACCCAGTACTTC.

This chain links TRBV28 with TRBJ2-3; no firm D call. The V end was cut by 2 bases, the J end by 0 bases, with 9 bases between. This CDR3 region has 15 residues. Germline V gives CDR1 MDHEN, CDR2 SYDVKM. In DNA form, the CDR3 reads TGTGCCAGCAGTTTAGGCGGCTCTAGCACAGATACGCAGTATTTT. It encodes CASSLGGSSTDTQYF.

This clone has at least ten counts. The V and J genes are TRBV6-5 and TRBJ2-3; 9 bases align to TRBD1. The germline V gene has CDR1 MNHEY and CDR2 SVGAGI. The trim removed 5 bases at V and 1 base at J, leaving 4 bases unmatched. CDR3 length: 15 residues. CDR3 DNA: TGTGCCAGCAGTCCCAGACAGGGGGGCACAGATACGCAGTATTTT. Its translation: CASSPRQGGTDTQYF.